This TCR beta chain was captured in a study of immune cell composition in non-small cell lung cancer. Study-wide findings and caveats: Lung adenocarcinomas had lower top 10 clone scores and clonality than squamous tumours. In adenocarcinoma, maximal tumour-associated clone frequency tracked TIL tumour reactivity. Tumour TCR-beta clonality was not significantly tied to smoking pack-years.

Comment on this clone: Its specificity is unknown.

The CDR3 sequence is 15 residues long. V shed 5 bases, J shed 1 base, and the junction held 8 bases outside the gene matches. From germline, CDR1 is MNHEY and CDR2 SVGAGI. Data came from immunoSEQ multiplex PCR; TCRdb stores just in-frame clones and leaves some out. The table includes 2,500 to 3,500 clones, roughly 71% detected once. Frozen unsorted single-cell suspensions supplied the genomic DNA. Sequenced input: lung tumor tissue. The TCR comes from a human donor with non-small cell lung cancer. The chain employs TRBV6-5 and TRBJ2-7, with 7 positions matching TRBD2. CDR3 DNA: TGTGCCAGCAGTAGAACCGGGACTACGTCCTACGAGCAGTACTTC. It specifies CASSRTGTTSYEQYF.